These T cell receptor beta chains were read from a single sample in a study of regulatory dendritic cells for organ transplantation. Sequencing used immunoSEQ multiplex PCR; TCRdb keeps in-frame clones, though not all of them. The sample yields about 17,000 clones, around 79% seen once. No antigen is known for these receptors. The sample consisted of memory CD4+ T cells from blood cultured with regulatory dendritic cells. Receptor source: a human donor in good health. The CDR3 runs from the conserved cysteine through the conserved F or W. Fields, in order: CDR3 protein, V gene, J gene, D gene, clone size. A D gene is named only where the DNA matches it firmly. Part of the rows lack a size; the others show once, few, many or a class for expanded clones.

CDR3: CASSLTHGDNEQFF
V: TRBV7-3
J: TRBJ2-1
D: .
size: .

CDR3: CASSSGKQYF
V: TRBV28
J: TRBJ2-7
D: TRBD2
size: few

CDR3: CASSGRRSGTGELFF
V: TRBV13
J: TRBJ2-2
D: .
size: .

CDR3: CASSPQSVWNSGNTIYF
V: TRBV19
J: TRBJ1-3
D: .
size: .

CDR3: CASSYRGAKNIQYF
V: TRBV6-6
J: TRBJ2-4
D: .
size: few

CDR3: CASSQEYQGGSLQETQYF
V: TRBV4-2
J: TRBJ2-5
D: .
size: once

CDR3: CASREDTTSGIEQFF
V: TRBV2
J: TRBJ2-1
D: TRBD2
size: .

CDR3: CASSPGGEFEQYF
V: TRBV18
J: TRBJ2-7
D: .
size: .

CDR3: CASSVEASGYNEQFF
V: TRBV9
J: TRBJ2-1
D: TRBD2
size: .

CDR3: CASSLEVAGGYYEQYF
V: TRBV7-8
J: TRBJ2-7
D: TRBD2
size: .

CDR3: CASSLGDRQHEQYF
V: TRBV5-4
J: TRBJ2-7
D: TRBD1
size: .

CDR3: CASTRGGTGGTEAFF
V: TRBV2
J: TRBJ1-1
D: TRBD1
size: .

CDR3: CASSVAPRQGGGYTF
V: TRBV9
J: TRBJ1-2
D: TRBD1
size: .